This T cell receptor (beta chain) was documented in a study of T cell responses to AZD1222 COVID-19 vaccine. Whole-study findings and limits: Only a handful of people who got AZD1222 tested seropositive at baseline.

V was clipped by 3 bases and J by 2 bases, with 8 bases between them. The CDR3 runs to 14 residues. From germline, CDR1 is KGHSH and CDR2 LQKENI. As for this clone: Its antigen is undetermined.

The table came from immunoSEQ multiplex PCR; TCRdb's copy has only in-frame clones and leaves some out. The profile shows about 98,000 clones, around 90% of them singletons. The source was peripheral blood, collected on day 0 of MenACWY control vaccination. The sequence came from an adult in good health. This rearrangement joins TRBV18 to TRBJ2-1; no firm D call. The CDR3 loop reads CASSPDGTYNEQFF. DNA for the CDR3: TGTGCCAGCTCACCCGACGGAACCTACAATGAGCAGTTCTTC.